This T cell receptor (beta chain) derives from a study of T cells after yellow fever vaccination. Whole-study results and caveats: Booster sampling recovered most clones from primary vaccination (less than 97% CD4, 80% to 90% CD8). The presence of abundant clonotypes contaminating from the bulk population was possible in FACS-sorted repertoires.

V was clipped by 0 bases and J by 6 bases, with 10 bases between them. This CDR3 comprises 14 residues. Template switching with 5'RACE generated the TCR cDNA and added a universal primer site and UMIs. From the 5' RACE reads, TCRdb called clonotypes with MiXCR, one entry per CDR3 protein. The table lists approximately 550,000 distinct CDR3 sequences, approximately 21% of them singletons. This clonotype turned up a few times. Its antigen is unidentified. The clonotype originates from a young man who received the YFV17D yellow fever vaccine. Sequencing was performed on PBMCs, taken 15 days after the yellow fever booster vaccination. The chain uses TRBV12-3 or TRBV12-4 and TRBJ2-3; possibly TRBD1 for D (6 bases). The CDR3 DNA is TGTGCCAGCAGTTTAGCGGGGGCCGGGGATACGCAGTATTTT. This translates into CASSLAGAGDTQYF.